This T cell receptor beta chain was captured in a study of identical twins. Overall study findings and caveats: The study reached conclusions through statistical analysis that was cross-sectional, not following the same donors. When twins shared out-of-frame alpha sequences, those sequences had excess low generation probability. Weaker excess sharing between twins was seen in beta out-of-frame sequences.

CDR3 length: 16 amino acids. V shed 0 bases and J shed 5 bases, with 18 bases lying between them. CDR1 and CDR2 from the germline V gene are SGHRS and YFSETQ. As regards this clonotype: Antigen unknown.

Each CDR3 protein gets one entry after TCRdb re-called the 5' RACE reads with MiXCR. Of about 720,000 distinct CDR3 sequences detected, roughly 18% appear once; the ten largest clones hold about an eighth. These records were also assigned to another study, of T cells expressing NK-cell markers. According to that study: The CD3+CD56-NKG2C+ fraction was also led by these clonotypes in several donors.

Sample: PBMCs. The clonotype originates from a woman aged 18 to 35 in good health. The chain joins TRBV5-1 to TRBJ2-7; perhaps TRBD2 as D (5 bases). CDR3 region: CASSLDGRLVRDEQYF. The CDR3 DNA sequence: TGCGCCAGCAGCTTGGACGGACGACTGGTGAGGGACGAGCAGTACTTC.